Following are 17 T cell receptor beta chains from one sample sequenced in a study of blood T cells in healthy people across ages. For the second PCR, which ran for about 7 to 11 cycles, a sample-barcoded 5' primer and a J-beta primer mix were used. TCRdb passed the 5' RACE reads through MiXCR, listing each CDR3 protein once. The sample carries 600,000 to 1,000,000 distinct CDR3 sequences, just under 25% recorded once. This sample also appeared in a second study, on T cells of mothers and their children.

Specimen: blood. All receptors come from a boy under 18 in good health.

This clonotype was counted between two and nine times. This rearrangement joins TRBV12-3 or TRBV12-4 to TRBJ1-2; D may be TRBD1 (6 bases). The ends were cut back, 6 bases at V and 6 bases at J, with 17 bases in the middle. CDR3 length equals 14 residues. The DNA of the CDR3 is TGTGCCAGCAGATTTTCCGGGGGCGCGGATGGCTACACCTTC. Its protein product is CASRFSGGADGYTF.

The chain joins TRBV6-5 to TRBJ2-1; D unresolved. V was cut by 2 bases and J by 2 bases, with 7 bases left in between. The CDR3 covers 14 residues. From germline, CDR1 is MNHEY and CDR2 SVGAGI. The CDR3 reads CASSYRAPYNEQFF. The CDR3 DNA is TGTGCCAGCAGTTACAGGGCCCCCTACAATGAGCAGTTCTTC.

This clonotype turned up a few times. The J gene is TRBJ1-1, the V gene TRBV20-1; D unresolved. The V end lost 1 base, the J end lost 1 base, and 7 bases lay between the germline ends. CDR1 DFQATT and CDR2 SNEGSKA come from the germline V gene (reference sequence). This CDR3 is 13 amino acids long. The CDR3 coding sequence is TGCAGTGCTAGAGTACCCGGGAACACTGAAGCTTTCTTT. It codes for CSARVPGNTEAFF.

The CDR3 DNA reads as TGCGCCAGCAGCCAAGATGTCAGCCAATATAATGAAAAACTGTTTTTT. Its protein is CASSQDVSQYNEKLFF. The gene calls are TRBV4-3 and TRBJ1-4; D uncertain. V was shortened by 0 bases and J by 4 bases, with 12 bases between the two germline ends. Germline-derived CDR1 and CDR2 are LGHNA and YSLEER. This CDR3 is built from 16 residues.

In its sample, this clonotype was seen a few times. CDR3 sequence (DNA): TGTGCCAGCAGGGACAGGGGTCCCGGGGAGCTGTTTTTT. Its translation is CASRDRGPGELFF. The chain employs TRBV6-1 and TRBJ2-2, with 9 bases fitting TRBD1. Germline V CDR1 and CDR2: MNHNS, SASEGT. This CDR3 region has 13 residues. The V and J ends lost 6 bases and 6 bases, in that order; junction bases with no gene match: 2.

CDR3 protein: CASTPRLAGVTETQYF. The CDR3 nucleotides read TGTGCCAGCACCCCTCGACTAGCGGGAGTAACAGAGACCCAGTACTTC. The chain is built from TRBV28 and TRBJ2-5; 12 nucleotides agree with TRBD2. The CDR3 is made up of 16 amino acids. CDR1 MDHEN and CDR2 SYDVKM come from the germline V gene. J lost 4 bases, V lost 7 bases, and 10 bases had no gene match. Based on the CDR3 plus reference TRBV28 and TRBJ2-5, the full variable domain is DVKVTQSSRYLVKRTGEKVFLECVQDMDHENMFWYRQDPGLGLRLIYFSYDVKMKEKGDIPEGYSVSREKKERFSLILESASTNQTSMYLCASTPRLAGVTETQYFGPGTRLLVL.

This clonotype occurred a few times. The V and J genes are TRBV20-1 and TRBJ2-5, with TRBD2 identical over 10 bases. This CDR3 is 14 amino acids long. Germline loops: CDR1 DFQATT, CDR2 SNEGSKA (reference sequence). The V gene end was trimmed by 5 bases and the J gene end by 2 bases; junction bases not matched to a gene: 5. The CDR3 loop reads CSALAGGLQETQYF. CDR3 DNA sequence: TGCAGTGCTTTAGCGGGGGGCCTTCAAGAGACCCAGTACTTC.

This chain joins TRBV7-9 and TRBJ2-5; a possible D gene is TRBD2 (6 bases). With 4 bases removed from V and 2 bases from J, the gap between germline ends came to 17 bases. The V gene's germline CDR1 is SEHNR and CDR2 FQNEAQ (reference sequence). The CDR3 totals 16 residues. CDR3 sequence reads: CASSSFLAEGQETQYF. The CDR3 nucleotides are TGTGCCAGCAGCTCTTTCTTAGCGGAGGGGCAAGAGACCCAGTACTTC.

This clonotype has more than one count but fewer than ten. The chain couples TRBV12-3 or TRBV12-4 to TRBJ2-4; 8 bases line up with TRBD2. The CDR3 has 13 residues. J gave up 10 bases and V 8 bases, and 10 bases lay outside the gene matches. CDR3 residues: CASSLRGVRIQYF. In DNA form, the CDR3 reads TGTGCCAGCTCTCTGCGGGGGGTTAGGATTCAGTACTTC.

This clonotype was counted a few times. At one end, the junction sequence differs from germline, possibly due to a read error. The chain is built from TRBV7-7 and TRBJ2-7; perhaps TRBD2 as D (5 bases). Germline CDR1 and CDR2: SSHAT and FNYEAQ (reference sequence). CDR3 length: 15 amino acids. Here the CDR3 reads CASSYAAGQGYEQYF. In DNA, the CDR3 is TGTGCTAGCAGCTACGCGGCGGGTCAAGGCTACGAGCAGTACTTC.

The V call is TRBV7-2, the J call TRBJ2-5, with TRBD2 identical over 10 bases. The DNA matches TRBJ2-1 better at its end, which makes the J call doubtful. This CDR3 is built from 16 residues. Germline V lookup: CDR1 SGHTA, CDR2 FQGNSA. CDR3: CASSFMTSGPYNEQFF. In DNA form, the CDR3 reads TGTGCCAGCAGCTTTATGACTAGCGGGCCCTACAATGAGCAGTTCTTC.

CDR3 in amino acids: CASSRDRPEVAGQGTQYF. The CDR3 bases are TGTGCCAGCAGCCGCGACAGGCCTGAGGTAGCGGGCCAGGGTACGCAGTATTTT. The chain has TRBV7-9 and TRBJ2-3; a possible D gene is TRBD2 (7 bases). This CDR3 is 18 amino acids long. Germline V gene lookup returns CDR1 SEHNR and CDR2 FQNEAQ (reference sequence). Trimming took 5 bases from V and 8 from J, leaving 29 bases between them.

The chain employs TRBV7-6 and TRBJ2-5, with D perhaps given as TRBD1 or TRBD2 (5 bases each). The DNA end favors TRBJ2-1, so the J call may be wrong. CDR1 and CDR2 (germline): SGHVS, FNYEAQ. The CDR3 consists of 19 residues. The CDR3 sequence: CASSLGFGGTHGRVGEQFF. The CDR3 DNA is TGTGCCAGCAGCTTAGGTTTTGGGGGAACACACGGCCGGGTTGGTGAGCAGTTCTTC.

The chain employs TRBV12-3 or TRBV12-4 and TRBJ2-5; TRBD1 aligns across 7 bases. Germline trimming cut 7 bases from V and 4 bases from J; bases unmatched to any gene: 12. This CDR3 is 15 amino acids long. CDR3 sequence: CASTTEQGQRETQYF. DNA for the CDR3: TGTGCCAGCACCACCGAACAGGGACAGAGAGAGACCCAGTACTTC.

This clonotype was observed a handful of times. This sequence joins TRBV10-2 and TRBJ1-5; 8 bases are shared with TRBD1. The trim removed 1 base at V and 6 bases at J, leaving 5 bases unmatched. Germline V CDR1 and CDR2: WSHSY, SAAADI. This CDR3 is built from 15 residues. This CDR3 is CASSEWGRGLQPQHF. The CDR3 DNA reads TGCGCCAGCAGTGAGTGGGGCAGGGGGCTTCAGCCCCAGCATTTT.

This clonotype has ten or more counts. The rearrangement links TRBV7-2 to TRBJ1-4; D gene uncertain. CDR1 is SGHTA and CDR2 is FQGNSA in the germline V gene. The CDR3 runs 13 residues. Trimming stripped 5 bases from V and 8 bases from J, with 12 bases between. The CDR3 is CASSPFYPEKLFF. The CDR3 bases are TGTGCCAGCAGCCCTTTTTACCCCGAAAAACTGTTTTTT.

This clonotype was observed a handful of times. Possible read error: a much larger clone is one base away. V is TRBV11-2 and J is TRBJ2-7; no reliable D call. This CDR3 comprises 11 residues. V lost 6 bases and J lost 0, with 3 bases in between. The germline gives CDR1 SGHAT, CDR2 FQNNGV. The chain's CDR3 is CASRASYEQYF. CDR3 sequence (DNA): TGTGCCAGCAGAGCCTCCTACGAGCAGTACTTC.